This entry features one T cell receptor (beta chain) sequence. The junction differs from germline at one of its ends, possibly a read error. The sample belongs to a study of identifying expanded T cells in peripheral blood. Here immunoSEQ multiplex PCR was the method, and the copy in TCRdb shows in-frame clones only, minus some. The table records about 97,000 clones, around nine tenths of them present only once. CDR3 size: 13 residues. Germline V gene data show CDR1 as SEHNR and CDR2 as FQNEAQ (reference sequence). The TCR was taken from a person aged 18 to 75 in good health. The chain is built from TRBV7-9 and TRBJ2-1; D is unresolved. Specimen: blood. The CDR3 spells CASSLVSPEAWVF. The CDR3 nucleotides read TGTGCCAGCAGCTTAGTCTCCCCGGAAGCGTGGGTCTTC.